These 24 T cell receptor beta chains were sequenced from one sample in a study of naive and memory T cell subsets. An equimolar mix of two oligonucleotides served as the beta constant-region primer for TRBC1 and TRBC2. TCRdb reprocessed the UMI-ligation and nested PCR reads with MiXCR, giving one entry per CDR3 protein. The sample holds fewer than 40,000 distinct CDR3 sequences, approximately 12% seen once. The source material was effector memory CD4+ T cells from blood. The subset here: effector memory, CD45RA- CD27-. These receptor sequences come from a human donor in good health.

This clonotype qualifies as medium-sized. The chain joins TRBV12-3 or TRBV12-4 to TRBJ2-7; 7 bases map to TRBD2. Trimming took 5 bases from V and 7 from J; bases not matched to a gene: 5. The CDR3 is made up of 12 amino acids. The CDR3 reads CASSLWGGEQYF. The CDR3 DNA is TGTGCCAGCAGTCTCTGGGGGGGAGAGCAGTACTTC.

This clonotype was found many times. The CDR3 sequence is CASSPRHPFSERSNEQFF. The CDR3 DNA is TGTGCCAGCAGTCCACGGCACCCCTTTTCGGAGAGGTCCAATGAGCAGTTCTTC. The chain uses TRBV12-3 or TRBV12-4 and TRBJ2-1, with D unclear. V lost 5 bases and J lost 6, with 26 bases in between. CDR3 length: 18 residues.

This clonotype turned up a few times. This chain joins TRBV5-1 and TRBJ2-2, with unresolved D. The CDR3 runs to 14 residues. Germline loops: CDR1 SGHRS, CDR2 YFSETQ. Trimming removed 2 bases from V and 5 bases from J, with 10 bases in between. Written as DNA, the CDR3 is TGCGCCAGCAGCTTAGTGGAAAGAACCGGGGAGCTGTTTTTT. Encoded protein: CASSLVERTGELFF. The full variable domain, with the rest looked up from reference TRBV5-1 and TRBJ2-2, is KAGVTQTPRYLIKTRGQQVTLSCSPISGHRSVSWYQQTPGQGLQFLFEYFSETQRNKGNFPGRFSGRQFSNSRSEMNVSTLELGDSALYLCASSLVERTGELFFGEGSRLTVL.

This clonotype was counted between two and nine times. This rearrangement joins TRBV3-1 to TRBJ1-4; 8 bases fit TRBD1. The CDR3 sequence is 16 residues long. The germline V gene has CDR1 LGHDT and CDR2 YNNKEL (reference sequence). J lost 0 bases, V lost 3 bases, and 3 bases had no gene match. CDR3 sequence (DNA): TGTGCCAGCAGCCACCCCAGGGGGCCAACTAATGAAAAACTGTTTTTT. Its protein product is CASSHPRGPTNEKLFF.

This clonotype showed up just a few times. V usage is TRBV20-1 and J usage is TRBJ2-7; 7 bases are shared with TRBD2. CDR1 DFQATT and CDR2 SNEGSKA come from the germline V gene (reference sequence). V was clipped by 3 bases and J by 3 bases; unmatched bases: 11. CDR3 length: 15 amino acids. Here the CDR3 DNA reads TGCAGTGCTAGCGGAAGGGGAGGGCATAGCTACGAGCAGTACTTC. Translating gives CSASGRGGHSYEQYF.

V is TRBV30 and J is TRBJ2-5, with no clear D. Trimming removed 0 bases at V and 7 bases at J, with 6 bases between. The CDR3 is 11 residues long. Germline V CDR1 and CDR2: GTSNPN, SVGIG (reference sequence). CDR3 sequence: CAWSVLGTQYF. The DNA of the CDR3 is TGTGCCTGGAGTGTACTTGGGACCCAGTACTTC. Based on the CDR3 plus reference TRBV30 and TRBJ2-5, the full variable domain is SQTIHQWPATLVQPVGSPLSLECTVEGTSNPNLYWYRQAAGRGLQLLFYSVGIGQISSEVPQNLSASRPQDRQFILSSKKLLLSDSGFYLCAWSVLGTQYFGPGTRLLVL.

The chain joins TRBV20-1 to TRBJ2-1; D possibly corresponds to TRBD2 (6 bases). This CDR3 comprises 10 residues. Per germline, CDR1 DFQATT and CDR2 SNEGSKA (reference sequence). Trimming left V 6 bases short and J 13 bases short, with 13 bases between. CDR3 loop: CSAQIADQFF. CDR3 DNA: TGCAGTGCCCAAATAGCGGACCAGTTCTTC.

The sample holds a few counts of this clonotype. This chain links TRBV10-3 with TRBJ2-1, with 7 bases that match TRBD1. V gave up 11 bases and J gave up 3 bases; unmatched junction bases: 7. The CDR3 contains 13 residues. Germline-derived CDR1 and CDR2 are ENHRY and SYGVKD. The chain's CDR3 is CAATGTDYNEQFF. The CDR3 DNA follows: TGTGCCGCCACCGGGACAGACTACAATGAGCAGTTCTTC.

This clonotype was counted only a few times. This chain connects TRBV28 to TRBJ1-2; 10 bases match TRBD1. Germline-derived CDR1 and CDR2 are MDHEN and SYDVKM. The CDR3 contains 15 residues. V lost 5 bases and J lost 3; bases outside the gene matches: 6. CDR3 region: CASSPETGGYYGYTF. CDR3 DNA sequence: TGTGCCAGCAGTCCCGAGACAGGGGGCTACTATGGCTACACCTTC.

The chain uses TRBV12-3 or TRBV12-4 and TRBJ1-5; no reliable D call. Trimming took off 3 bases at V and 6 bases at J, with 12 bases between the two ends. The CDR3 extends over 14 amino acids. CDR3 sequence (DNA): TGTGCCAGCAGTTTGACAATAGACTCTCAGCCCCAGCATTTT. As protein: CASSLTIDSQPQHF.

There are many counts of this clonotype. This chain joins TRBV28 and TRBJ2-2; D unclear. Germline CDR1 MDHEN, CDR2 SYDVKM. This CDR3 has 12 residues. V gave up 3 bases and J gave up 7 bases, with 6 bases separating them. The DNA of the CDR3 is TGTGCCAGCAGTTTTCTGCACGGGGAGCTGTTTTTT. Protein sequence: CASSFLHGELFF.

The sample holds many counts of this clonotype. The chain links TRBV10-1 to TRBJ2-1, with 7 bases aligning to TRBD2. The germline gives CDR1 WNHNN, CDR2 SYGVQD (reference sequence). Germline trimming cut 4 bases from V and 0 bases from J; bases unmatched to any gene: 6. The CDR3 totals 16 residues. The CDR3 nucleotides are TGCGCCAGCAGTGTGTCTAGCGGATACTCCTACAATGAGCAGTTCTTC. Residues: CASSVSSGYSYNEQFF.

Only a few counts were recorded for this clonotype. V is TRBV7-2 and J is TRBJ2-7, with 9 nucleotides matching TRBD1. Germline V lookup: CDR1 SGHTA, CDR2 FQGNSA. This CDR3 contains 15 residues. V lost 1 base and J lost 2; bases outside the gene matches: 3. The CDR3 bases are TGTGCCAGCAGCTTAGTTACAGGGGGCACCTACGAGCAGTACTTC. Protein product: CASSLVTGGTYEQYF.

The chain is built from TRBV15 and TRBJ1-6, with 9 bases that match TRBD1. The germline gives CDR1 LNHNV, CDR2 YYDKDF (reference sequence). With 0 bases clipped from V and 12 bases from J, the junction kept 6 bases outside the gene matches. The CDR3 runs to 15 residues. CDR3 DNA: TGTGCCACCAGCAGAGATCCGGGACAGGGCTTACCCCTCCACTTT. Its translation is CATSRDPGQGLPLHF.

Worth noting for this clonotype: At one end the junction does not follow the germline gene, possibly because of a read error. This chain uses TRBV28 with TRBJ2-1; no firm D call. Germline assignment: CDR1 MDHEN and CDR2 SYDVKM. This CDR3 contains 11 residues. CDR3 protein: CASNSYSEQFF. In DNA, the CDR3 is TGTGCCAGCAACAGTTACAGTGAGCAGTTCTTC. Together with reference TRBV28 and TRBJ2-1, the CDR3 gives the full variable domain: DVKVTQSSRYLVKRTGEKVFLECVQDMDHENMFWYRQDPGLGLRLIYFSYDVKMKEKGDIPEGYSVSREKKERFSLILESASTNQTSMYLCASNSYSEQFFGPGTRLTVL.

The chain employs TRBV20-1 and TRBJ1-1, with TRBD1 identical over 8 bases. Germline values: CDR1 DFQATT, CDR2 SNEGSKA (reference sequence). The CDR3 has 16 amino acids. Unmatched junction bases numbered 10, after V lost 3 bases and J lost 1 base. The CDR3 DNA follows: TGCAGTGCTAGGTCCAGGGGGCAACCTCAGAACACTGAAGCTTTCTTT. Translation gives CSARSRGQPQNTEAFF.

This clonotype was observed a handful of times. The chain has TRBV7-6 and TRBJ2-2; D unresolved. V was shortened by 4 bases and J by 4 bases, with 7 bases between the two germline ends. Germline assignment: CDR1 SGHVS and CDR2 FNYEAQ. The CDR3 sequence is 13 residues long. The CDR3 DNA sequence: TGTGCCAGCAGCTCTACGGGCACCGGGGAGCTGTTTTTT. The encoded protein is CASSSTGTGELFF.

This clonotype was seen repeatedly, ten times or more. The rearrangement links TRBV20-1 to TRBJ2-1; 15 bases map to TRBD2. The CDR3 is made up of 15 amino acids. V shed 3 bases and J 7 bases; nucleotides not matched to a gene: 4. CDR1 DFQATT and CDR2 SNEGSKA come from the germline V gene (reference sequence). The CDR3 spells CSASGLAGGGNEQFF. The CDR3 nucleotides read TGCAGTGCTAGCGGACTAGCGGGAGGGGGGAATGAGCAGTTCTTC.

V is TRBV7-2 and J is TRBJ2-3; D remains ambiguous. CDR1 and CDR2 (germline): SGHTA, FQGNSA. Trimming left V 4 bases short and J 2 bases short, with 4 bases between. This CDR3 contains 12 residues. CDR3 in DNA: TGTGCCAGCAGCTATTTCACAGATACGCAGTATTTT. This sequence encodes CASSYFTDTQYF. The full variable domain, in which reference TRBV7-2 and TRBJ2-3 provide the parts outside the CDR3, is GAGVSQSPSNKVTEKGKDVELRCDPISGHTALYWYRQSLGQGLEFLIYFQGNSAPDKSGLPSDRFSAERTGGSVSTLTIQRTQQEDSAVYLCASSYFTDTQYFGPGTRLTVL.

There are many counts of this clonotype. This chain links TRBV9 with TRBJ2-1; TRBD1 matches 11 bases. V was clipped by 4 bases and J by 7 bases; unmatched bases: 10. The CDR3 is 16 amino acids. Germline V lookup: CDR1 SGDLS, CDR2 YYNGEE. In nucleotides, the CDR3 is TGTGCCAGCAGCCCCCGGACAGGGGGCGAAAGTAATGAGCAGTTCTTC. This gives the protein CASSPRTGGESNEQFF.

Only a few counts were recorded for this clonotype. The chain links TRBV12-3 or TRBV12-4 to TRBJ1-2, with TRBD1 matching over 7 bases. The trim removed 5 bases at V and 2 bases at J, leaving 2 bases unmatched. The CDR3 has 13 residues. The CDR3 bases are TGTGCCAGCAGTCAAGGGGGCAACTATGGCTACACCTTC. Its translation is CASSQGGNYGYTF.

A few counts support this clonotype. The rearrangement links TRBV18 to TRBJ2-7; 7 bases align to TRBD1. This CDR3 comprises 19 residues. Germline values: CDR1 KGHSH, CDR2 LQKENI. The J segment lost 0 bases and the V segment lost 3 bases, leaving 17 bases of the junction unmatched. As DNA, the CDR3 is TGTGCCAGCTCACCTTCATTCGACATCAGGGGGAAAAGCTCCTACGAGCAGTACTTC. This encodes CASSPSFDIRGKSSYEQYF.

Only a few counts were recorded for this clonotype. The genes are TRBV2 and TRBJ2-3; D perhaps matches TRBD2 (7 bases). V was clipped by 8 bases and J by 2 bases, with 20 bases between them. The CDR3 length is 16 residues. The V gene's germline CDR1 is SNHLY and CDR2 FYNNEI. The CDR3 DNA sequence: TGTGCCAGCGGGGGGGGGGCGCGGGTACTCACAGATACGCAGTATTTT. Translating it yields CASGGGARVLTDTQYF.

V gene TRBV7-8 combines with J gene TRBJ2-6, with 7 bases lining up with TRBD1. This CDR3 is built from 18 residues. Trimming removed 5 bases from V and 0 bases from J; junction bases left unmatched: 10. The germline CDR1 and CDR2 sequences are SGHVS and FQNEAQ. In DNA, the CDR3 is TGTGCCAGCAGCCGGTCGAGGACAGGCCTCTCTGGGGCCAACGTCCTGACTTTC. Translating gives CASSRSRTGLSGANVLTF.